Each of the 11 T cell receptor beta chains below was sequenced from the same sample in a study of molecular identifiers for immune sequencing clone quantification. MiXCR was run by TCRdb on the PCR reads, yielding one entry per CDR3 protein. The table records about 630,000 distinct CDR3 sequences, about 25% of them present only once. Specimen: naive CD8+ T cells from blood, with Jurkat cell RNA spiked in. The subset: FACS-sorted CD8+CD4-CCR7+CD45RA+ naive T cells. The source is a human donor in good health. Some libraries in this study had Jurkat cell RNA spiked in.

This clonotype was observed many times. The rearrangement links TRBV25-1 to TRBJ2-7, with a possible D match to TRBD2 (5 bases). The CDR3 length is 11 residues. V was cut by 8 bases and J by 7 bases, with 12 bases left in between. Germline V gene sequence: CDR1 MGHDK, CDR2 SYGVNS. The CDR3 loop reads CASHRSGEQYF. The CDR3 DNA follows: TGTGCCAGCCACCGTTCGGGAGAGCAGTACTTC.

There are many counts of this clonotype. The CDR3 coding sequence is TGCAGCGTTGTAGAGGGGGGCCGAACTGAAGCTTTCTTT. This gives the protein CSVVEGGRTEAFF. This sequence joins TRBV29-1 and TRBJ1-1; D is possibly TRBD1 (6 bases). Germline assignment: CDR1 SQVTM and CDR2 ANQGSEA. Deletions cut 4 bases from V and 5 bases from J, with 14 bases between. The length of the CDR3 is 13 residues. Full variable domain (rest looked up from reference TRBV29-1 and TRBJ1-1): SAVISQKPSRDICQRGTSLTIQCQVDSQVTMMFWYRQQPGQSLTLIATANQGSEATYESGFVIDKFPISRPNLTFSTLTVSNMSPEDSSIYLCSVVEGGRTEAFFGQGTRLTVV.

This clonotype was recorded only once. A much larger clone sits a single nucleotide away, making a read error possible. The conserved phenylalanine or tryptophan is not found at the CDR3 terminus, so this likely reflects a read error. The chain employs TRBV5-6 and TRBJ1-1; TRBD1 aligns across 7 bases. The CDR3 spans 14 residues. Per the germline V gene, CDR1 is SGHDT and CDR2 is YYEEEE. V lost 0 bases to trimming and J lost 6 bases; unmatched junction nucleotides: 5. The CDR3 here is CASSLVPGTAEAFC. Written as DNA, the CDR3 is TGTGCCAGCAGCTTGGTCCCAGGGACAGCTGAAGCTTTCTGT.

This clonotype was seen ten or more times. The CDR3, as DNA: TGTGCCAGCAGTTTTGTTGGGGGGGCAGGACAGCCCCAGCATTTT. This codes for CASSFVGGAGQPQHF. This chain joins TRBV27 and TRBJ1-5, with a weak D call TRBD1 (6 bases). The CDR3 contains 15 residues. Trimming took off 3 bases at V and 7 bases at J, with 16 bases between the two ends. The germline CDR1 and CDR2 sequences are MNHEY and SMNVEV (reference sequence).

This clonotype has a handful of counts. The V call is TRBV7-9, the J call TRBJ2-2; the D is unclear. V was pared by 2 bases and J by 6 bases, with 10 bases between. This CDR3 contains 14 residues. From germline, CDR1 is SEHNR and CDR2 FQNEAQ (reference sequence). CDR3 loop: CASSLTLRPGELFF. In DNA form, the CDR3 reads TGTGCCAGCAGCTTAACCCTTCGGCCCGGGGAGCTGTTTTTT.

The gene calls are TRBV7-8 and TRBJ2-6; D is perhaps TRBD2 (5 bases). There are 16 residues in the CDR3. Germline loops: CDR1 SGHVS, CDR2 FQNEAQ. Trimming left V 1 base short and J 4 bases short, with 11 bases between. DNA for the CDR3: TGTGCCAGCAGCTTAGTTGGACTTGCGGGGGCCAACGTCCTGACTTTC. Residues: CASSLVGLAGANVLTF.

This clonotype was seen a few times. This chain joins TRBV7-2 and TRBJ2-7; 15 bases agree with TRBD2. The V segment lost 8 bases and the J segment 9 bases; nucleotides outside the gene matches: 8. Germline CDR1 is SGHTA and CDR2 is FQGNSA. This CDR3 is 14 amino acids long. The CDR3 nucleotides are TGTGCCAGCGGACTAGCGGGAGGGCAGGGCGGGCAGTACTTC. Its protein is CASGLAGGQGGQYF.

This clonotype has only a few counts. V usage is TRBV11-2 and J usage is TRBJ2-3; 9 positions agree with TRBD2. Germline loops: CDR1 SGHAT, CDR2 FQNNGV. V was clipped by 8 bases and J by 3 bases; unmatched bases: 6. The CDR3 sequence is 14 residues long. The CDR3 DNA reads TGTGCCAGCCACGTAGCGGGAGTGACAGATACGCAGTATTTT. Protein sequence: CASHVAGVTDTQYF.

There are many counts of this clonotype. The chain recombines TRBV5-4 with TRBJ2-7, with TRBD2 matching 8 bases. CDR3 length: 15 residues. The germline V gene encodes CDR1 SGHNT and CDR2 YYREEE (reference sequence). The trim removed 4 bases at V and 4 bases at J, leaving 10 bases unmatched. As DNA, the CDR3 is TGTGCCAGCAGCCCGGAGCTGGTAGCGGGATACGAGCAGTACTTC. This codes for CASSPELVAGYEQYF.

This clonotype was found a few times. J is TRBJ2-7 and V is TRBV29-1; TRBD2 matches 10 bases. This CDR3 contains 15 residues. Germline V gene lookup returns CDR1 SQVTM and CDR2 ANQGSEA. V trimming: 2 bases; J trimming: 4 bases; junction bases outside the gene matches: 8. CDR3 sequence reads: CSVESLAGVPYEQYF. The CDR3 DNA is TGCAGCGTTGAATCCCTAGCGGGAGTCCCTTACGAGCAGTACTTC.

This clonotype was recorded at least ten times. The CDR3 protein is CASSQGLDSSEAFF. The CDR3 DNA reads TGCGCCAGCAGCCAAGGTTTGGACAGCTCTGAAGCTTTCTTT. The chain employs TRBV4-3 and TRBJ1-1; TRBD1 is a possible D gene (6 bases). V lost 1 base to trimming and J lost 6 bases, with 12 bases between them. CDR3 length: 14 amino acids. CDR1 LGHNA and CDR2 YSLEER come from the germline V gene.